This passage covers 27 T cell receptor beta chains from one sample sequenced in a study of patients and donors after allogeneic stem cell transplantation. MiXCR was run by TCRdb on the RT-PCR reads, yielding one entry per CDR3 protein. This table has hundreds of thousands of distinct CDR3 sequences, around 15% appearing once. Sequencing input: blood, either unsorted or a sorted T cell fraction (not recorded which). All receptors derive from a human donor who was either an allogeneic HSCT recipient or a stem cell or donor lymphocyte infusion donor (not recorded which). It is not recorded whose cells these are; they may come from a transplant donor.

This rearrangement joins TRBV3-1 to TRBJ2-7; TRBD2 matches 13 bases. Germline-derived CDR1 and CDR2 are LGHDT and YNNKEL (reference sequence). The V and J ends lost 1 base and 4 bases, in that order; junction bases with no gene match: 7. The CDR3 contains 17 residues. The CDR3 DNA reads TGTGCCAGCAGCCAAGGGGGACTAGCGGGATATCTGTACGAGCAGTACTTC. This encodes CASSQGGLAGYLYEQYF.

The rearrangement joins TRBV20-1 to TRBJ2-1; the match to TRBD2 covers 11 bases. CDR1 DFQATT and CDR2 SNEGSKA come from the germline V gene (reference sequence). Unmatched junction bases numbered 3, after V lost 5 bases and J lost 3 bases. The CDR3 contains 14 residues. The CDR3 protein is CSAAGLADYNEQFF. The CDR3 DNA is TGCAGTGCTGCGGGACTAGCGGACTACAATGAGCAGTTCTTC.

With regard to this clonotype: Sequence at one end of the junction differs from germline and may be a read error. The chain recombines TRBV3-1 with TRBJ2-7; D might be TRBD1 (5 bases). The V gene's germline CDR1 is LGHDT and CDR2 YNNKEL (reference sequence). The length of the CDR3 is 13 residues. The CDR3 reads CASSLDNSYEQHF. The CDR3 DNA reads TGTGCCAGCAGCCTGGACAACTCCTACGAGCAGCACTTC.

The J gene is TRBJ2-1, the V gene TRBV2; TRBD2 agrees at 13 bases. V lost 6 bases and J lost 8; bases outside the gene matches: 7. The germline V gene encodes CDR1 SNHLY and CDR2 FYNNEI. The CDR3 sequence is 15 residues long. CDR3 region: CASRPTSGRAHEQFF. The CDR3 DNA reads TGTGCCAGCAGACCAACTAGCGGGAGGGCCCATGAGCAGTTCTTC. Variable domain in full (rest from reference TRBV2 and TRBJ2-1): EPEVTQTPSHQVTQMGQEVILRCVPISNHLYFYWYRQILGQKVEFLVSFYNNEISEKSEIFDDQFSVERPDGSNFTLKIRSTKLEDSAMYFCASRPTSGRAHEQFFGPGTRLTVL.

V usage is TRBV19 and J usage is TRBJ1-1; D uncertain. With 0 bases removed from V and 10 bases from J, the gap between germline ends came to 6 bases. Looked up from germline, CDR1 is LNHDA and CDR2 is SQIVND (reference sequence). The CDR3 is 11 residues long. CDR3 in DNA: TGTGCCAGTAGTATAGACCGGGGAGCTTTCTTT. Translated, it gives CASSIDRGAFF.

This clonotype was seen a few times. This sequence joins TRBV12-3 or TRBV12-4 and TRBJ1-5, with 9 bases that match TRBD1. V lost 0 bases to trimming and J lost 5 bases; unmatched junction nucleotides: 5. The CDR3 length is 16 residues. CDR3 amino acids: CASSLAIGTGHQPQHF. CDR3 DNA: TGTGCCAGCAGTTTAGCGATAGGGACAGGGCATCAGCCCCAGCATTTT.

The chain employs TRBV19 and TRBJ2-7; 7 nucleotides line up with TRBD2. Trimming at V came to 3 bases and at J to 6 bases, leaving 8 bases not matched to a gene. The CDR3 covers 14 residues. CDR1 is LNHDA, CDR2 SQIVND, per germline (reference sequence). The CDR3 DNA sequence: TGTGCCAGTAGTATTGCGGGGGTAGAAGGCGAGCAGTACTTC. As protein: CASSIAGVEGEQYF.

This clonotype was seen ten or more times. The rearrangement joins TRBV2 to TRBJ2-5; D call uncertain. Trimming cost V 1 base and J 1 base, with 13 bases left between them. This CDR3 is built from 16 residues. Per the germline V gene, CDR1 is SNHLY and CDR2 is FYNNEI. In DNA, the CDR3 is TGTGCCAGCAGTGAAGAATCAGTGGGATTCCAAGAGACCCAGTACTTC. Translation: CASSEESVGFQETQYF.

CDR3 in amino acids: CASSLVDRGTEAFF. Here the CDR3 DNA reads TGTGCCAGCAGCTTGGTTGACCGAGGCACTGAAGCTTTCTTT. J is TRBJ1-1 and V is TRBV5-4; D unclear. There are 14 residues in the CDR3. Germline V gives CDR1 SGHNT, CDR2 YYREEE (reference sequence). The V gene lost 0 bases and the J gene lost 4 bases, with 10 bases spanning the gap.

The rearrangement uses TRBV6-2 or TRBV6-3 and TRBJ1-2, with D perhaps TRBD1 (5 bases). Germline-derived CDR1 and CDR2 are MNHEY and SVGEGT. Deletions cut 4 bases from V and 5 bases from J, with 8 bases between. The length of the CDR3 is 12 residues. CDR3 coding DNA: TGTGCCAGCAGTTCACAGGCTTATGGCTACACCTTC. Its translation is CASSSQAYGYTF.

In its sample, this clonotype was seen a few times. The J gene is TRBJ2-7, the V gene TRBV4-1, with TRBD1 matching 9 bases. Germline CDR1 is MGHRA and CDR2 is YSYEKL. The CDR3 contains 15 residues. The trim removed 4 bases at V and 2 bases at J, leaving 6 bases unmatched. The CDR3 region has the DNA TGCGCCAGCAGCCTATGGGGGACAGGGACCTACGAGCAGTACTTC. This encodes CASSLWGTGTYEQYF.

The genes are TRBV12-3 or TRBV12-4 and TRBJ2-1; TRBD1 matches at 8 bases. The length of the CDR3 is 15 residues. V dropped 3 bases and J dropped 8; count of bases not matched to a gene: 9. The CDR3 region is CASSLMTGAYHEQFF. The DNA for the CDR3 is TGTGCCAGCAGTTTGATGACAGGGGCTTACCATGAGCAGTTCTTC.

This clonotype was found many times. This chain uses TRBV20-1 with TRBJ1-1, with a tentative D call TRBD1 (6 bases). Germline CDR1 and CDR2: DFQATT and SNEGSKA (reference sequence). The CDR3 runs 13 residues. Trimming took off 5 bases at V and 3 bases at J, with 13 bases between the two ends. The CDR3 DNA follows: TGCAGTGCTCAAGTGGACAGCCACACTGAAGCTTTCTTT. It translates to CSAQVDSHTEAFF.

This clonotype was counted between two and nine times. The J gene is TRBJ2-2, the V gene TRBV10-3, with a weak D call TRBD1 (5 bases). Germline V lookup: CDR1 ENHRY, CDR2 SYGVKD. Between the trimmed V and J ends, which lost 10 bases and 4 bases, there was a span of 25 bases. The CDR3 extends over 17 amino acids. The CDR3 nucleotides read TGTGCCACCAAGCAGTGGGGAACTACAGGTTCCACCGGGGAGCTGTTTTTT. Amino acid sequence: CATKQWGTTGSTGELFF.

The rearrangement uses TRBV4-2 and TRBJ2-7; either TRBD1 or TRBD2 may fit D (5 bases each). Trimming took off 2 bases at V and 4 bases at J, with 15 bases between the two ends. In germline, CDR1 is LGHNA, CDR2 YNFKEQ. CDR3 length: 15 residues. CDR3 nucleotides: TGTGCCAGCAGCCAACCCTCCGTTGAGGGGTACGAGCAGTACTTC. Residues: CASSQPSVEGYEQYF.

This clonotype was detected a few times. The V gene is TRBV5-4, the J gene TRBJ2-7; 8 bases agree with TRBD1. V was clipped by 4 bases and J by 3 bases; unmatched bases: 6. The length of the CDR3 is 14 residues. Germline V gene lookup returns CDR1 SGHNT and CDR2 YYREEE (reference sequence). For the CDR3, the DNA is TGTGCCAGCAGCCCGACGACAGGGGTCTACGAGCAGTACTTC. It translates to CASSPTTGVYEQYF.

This clonotype was found many times. In nucleotides, the CDR3 is TGCAGTGCTTACAGGGGGATGACTGAAGCTTTCTTT. Its translation: CSAYRGMTEAFF. The chain links TRBV29-1 to TRBJ1-1; 8 positions agree with TRBD1. This CDR3 region has 12 residues. Germline CDR1 SQVTM, CDR2 ANQGSEA.

The sample holds a few counts of this clonotype. This chain links TRBV9 with TRBJ2-7; D unclear. The CDR3 totals 12 residues. CDR1 is SGDLS, CDR2 YYNGEE, per germline. Deletions cut 3 bases from V and 2 bases from J, with 6 bases between. The CDR3 sequence: CASSACPYEQYF. The CDR3 DNA reads TGTGCCAGCAGCGCCTGCCCCTACGAGCAGTACTTC. Based on the CDR3 plus reference TRBV9 and TRBJ2-7, the full variable domain is DSGVTQTPKHLITATGQRVTLRCSPRSGDLSVYWYQQSLDQGLQFLIQYYNGEERAKGNILERFSAQQFPDLHSELNLSSLELGDSALYFCASSACPYEQYFGPGTRLTVT.

In its sample, this clonotype was seen a few times. The chain recombines TRBV4-1 with TRBJ1-4, with D possibly TRBD1 on 6 matching bases. Germline CDR1 and CDR2: MGHRA and YSYEKL. The CDR3 is 17 amino acids. Trimming left V 4 bases short and J 7 bases short, with 22 bases between. CDR3 residues: CASSRTVVVIGTEKLFF. The DNA of the CDR3 is TGCGCCAGCAGCCGGACAGTTGTGGTGATTGGGACTGAAAAACTGTTTTTT.

The chain couples TRBV4-1 to TRBJ2-2; no clear D gene. V lost 0 bases, J lost 5 bases, and 10 bases lay in between. The germline V gene has CDR1 MGHRA and CDR2 YSYEKL. The CDR3 covers 15 residues. The CDR3 protein is CASSQDPYKTGELFF. The CDR3, as DNA: TGCGCCAGCAGCCAAGATCCGTACAAGACCGGGGAGCTGTTTTTT.

V gene TRBV7-6 combines with J gene TRBJ2-5, with 7 nucleotides matching TRBD1. The CDR3 totals 15 residues. Looked up from germline, CDR1 is SGHVS and CDR2 is FNYEAQ. V was pared by 4 bases and J by 1 base, with 6 bases of the junction left unmatched. In DNA form, the CDR3 reads TGTGCCAGCAGCTCGGGACAGCTGGTCCAAGAGACCCAGTACTTC. Protein sequence: CASSSGQLVQETQYF. Based on the CDR3 plus reference TRBV7-6 and TRBJ2-5, the full variable domain is GAGVSQSPRYKVTKRGQDVALRCDPISGHVSLYWYRQALGQGPEFLTYFNYEAQQDKSGLPNDRFSAERPEGSISTLTIQRTEQRDSAMYRCASSSGQLVQETQYFGPGTRLLVL.

In regard to this clonotype: Mismatch with germline at one junction end may stem from a read error. This rearrangement joins TRBV20-1 to TRBJ2-7, with 10 nucleotides matching TRBD2. CDR1 is DFQATT, CDR2 SNEGSKA, per germline (reference sequence). The CDR3 length is 14 residues. The CDR3 coding sequence is TGCAGTGTTAGACCGGGACTAGCGATCTACGAGCAGTACTTC. It codes for CSVRPGLAIYEQYF.

In this sample, this clonotype turned up a few times. The chain recombines TRBV20-1 with TRBJ1-2, with D unclear. Germline assignment: CDR1 DFQATT and CDR2 SNEGSKA (reference sequence). The CDR3 spans 11 residues. Trimming removed 3 bases at V and 3 bases at J, with 5 bases between. Here the CDR3 reads CSARDYYGYTF. The CDR3 DNA sequence: TGCAGTGCTAGGGACTACTATGGCTACACCTTC.

The genes are TRBV20-1 and TRBJ2-1; 9 bases agree with TRBD2. Germline loops: CDR1 DFQATT, CDR2 SNEGSKA (reference sequence). V was clipped by 5 bases and J by 5 bases; unmatched bases: 4. This CDR3 has 13 residues. This CDR3 is CSASSGNHNEQFF. CDR3 nucleotides: TGCAGTGCTTCTAGCGGGAACCACAATGAGCAGTTCTTC.

This clonotype came up a few times. This chain connects TRBV15 to TRBJ1-1; D is undetermined. This CDR3 has 14 residues. V shed 4 bases and J shed 0 bases, with 9 bases lying between them. The V gene's germline CDR1 is LNHNV and CDR2 YYDKDF (reference sequence). The CDR3, as DNA: TGTGCCACCAGCACACCCTCCCTGAACACTGAAGCTTTCTTT. It codes for CATSTPSLNTEAFF.

This clonotype was seen repeatedly, ten times or more. CDR3 nucleotides: TGCAGCGTTGAAGACCGGGACAGGGGTACCAAAAACATTCAGTACTTC. Protein product: CSVEDRDRGTKNIQYF. V usage is TRBV29-1 and J usage is TRBJ2-4; 10 bases fit TRBD1. The CDR3 consists of 16 residues. V shed 0 bases and J 2 bases; nucleotides not matched to a gene: 4. The germline CDR1 and CDR2 sequences are SQVTM and ANQGSEA. The full variable domain, its missing parts supplied by reference TRBV29-1 and TRBJ2-4, is SAVISQKPSRDICQRGTSLTIQCQVDSQVTMMFWYRQQPGQSLTLIATANQGSEATYESGFVIDKFPISRPNLTFSTLTVSNMSPEDSSIYLCSVEDRDRGTKNIQYFGAGTRLSVL.

This clonotype was picked up a small number of times. This chain connects TRBV12-3 or TRBV12-4 to TRBJ1-4; D might be TRBD1 (6 bases). The germline V and J ends were trimmed by 5 bases and 4 bases, with 23 bases remaining between them. CDR3 size: 18 residues. The CDR3 coding sequence is TGTGCCAGCAGTCCGGCACGCCGAAACAGGGTCGGTAATGAAAAACTGTTTTTT. This translates into CASSPARRNRVGNEKLFF.